Listed here is a single T cell receptor (beta chain). The antigen is undetermined. Repertoires were generated with immunoSEQ multiplex PCR, while TCRdb's copy carries only in-frame clones and drops some. The table includes approximately 150,000 clones, around 90% detected once. The source of the sample is a study of T cell responses to AZD1222 COVID-19 vaccine. Whole-study findings and limits: Baseline serostatus was positive in only 5 to 7 AZD1222 recipients. Nearly half of the spike-specific TCRs reportedly recognize variant regions that carry no mutations. CD4 TCRs associated with vaccination spanned spike, dominating at 160-218 and 743-854.

Germline lookup yields CDR1 WSHSY and CDR2 SAAADI. V gave up 4 bases and J gave up 2 bases, with 9 bases separating them. This CDR3 contains 13 residues. The J gene is TRBJ2-7, the V gene TRBV10-2; D is perhaps TRBD1 (6 bases). This TCR derives from an adult who received the AZD1222 COVID-19 vaccine. This sample comprised peripheral blood, obtained 28 days after the second AZD1222 dose. CDR3 sequence reads: CASSGQATYEQYF. CDR3 coding DNA: TGCGCCAGCAGTGGACAGGCTACCTACGAGCAGTACTTC.